This entry concerns a single TCR beta chain. The data are from a study of blood T cell repertoires in COVID-19. Libraries were prepared by immunoSEQ multiplex PCR; TCRdb keeps only in-frame clonotypes and omits some of them. The sample consists of roughly 230,000 clones, 90% of them appearing once. The V end lost 0 bases, the J end lost 4 bases, and 14 bases lay between the germline ends. CDR1 is SGDLS, CDR2 YYNGEE, per germline. The CDR3 runs to 16 residues. Sequenced: peripheral blood. The chain is built from TRBV9 and TRBJ2-1; maybe TRBD1 (6 bases). This TCR came from a woman in her sixties or seventies with COVID-19, enrolled during active disease. CDR3 sequence (DNA): TGTGCCAGCAGCGTAGGAACAGGGCGAGGGTACAATGAGCAGTTCTTC. This gives the protein CASSVGTGRGYNEQFF.